A selection of T cell receptor beta chains follows, all from one sample in a study of T cells in Graves' hyperthyroidism and ophthalmopathy. MiXCR, run by TCRdb on the multiplex PCR reads, gives a single entry per CDR3 protein. The table lists around 600,000 distinct CDR3 sequences, approximately 15% of them singletons, with roughly 3.5% in the top ten. Material for sequencing was blood. Every receptor here comes from a woman aged 40 to 49 with Graves' ophthalmopathy. The CDR3 runs from the conserved cysteine through the conserved F or W. The D gene is left open where the match is weak. A row's size may be missing; if present it is once, few, many or a size class.

clone_size j_call v_call d_call cdr3_nt cdr3_aa
many TRBJ1-4 TRBV2 - TGTGCCAGCAGTCCGTTGGTCGTTGAAAAACTGTTTTTT CASSPLVVEKLFF
many TRBJ1-2 TRBV20-1 TRBD1 TGCAGTGTCGACAGGGGCGGTTCAAGTGACTATGGCTACACCTTC CSVDRGGSSDYGYTF
many TRBJ1-2 TRBV28 - TGTGCCAGCAGTTTATTCGTTACAGGCTTAAACTATGGCTACACCTTC CASSLFVTGLNYGYTF
many TRBJ2-7 TRBV28 - TGTGCCAGCAGTTTTTACGGGACCGCGGAATCCTACGAGCAGTACTTC CASSFYGTAESYEQYF
- TRBJ2-7 TRBV7-6 TRBD2 TGTGCCAGCAGCTCCGGGACTAGCGGGGTTCGTGGCAATGAGCAGTACTTC CASSSGTSGVRGNEQYF
few TRBJ2-2 TRBV6-2/TRBV6-3 - TGTGCCAGCAGTTGGGGCGGGGCCGGCGGGGAGCTGTTTTTT CASSWGGAGGELFF
- TRBJ2-1 TRBV12-3/TRBV12-4 - TGTGCCAGCAGTTCCGGGACCCCCGACGAGTTCTTC CASSSGTPDEFF
- TRBJ2-2 TRBV18 - TGTGCCAGCTCACGCGAGGCAGGATCGAACACCGGGGAGCTGTTTTTT CASSREAGSNTGELFF
- TRBJ2-6 TRBV6-1 - TGTGCCAGCTATCAGGAGAGCTCTGGGGCCAACGTCCTGACTTTC CASYQESSGANVLTF
many TRBJ2-1 TRBV20-1 TRBD2 TGCAGTGCTAGAGACACCGGGACTAGCGGGAGGGCACTTGAGCAGTTCTTC CSARDTGTSGRALEQFF
- TRBJ1-2 TRBV15 - TGTGCCACCAGCAGAGATGGTGAACGCTATGGCTACACCTTC CATSRDGERYGYTF
- TRBJ1-2 TRBV7-9 - TGTGCCAGCGAATCCGAACAGGGTGTGAGCTACACCTTC CASESEQGVSYTF
few TRBJ1-3 TRBV5-1 TRBD1 TGCGCCAGCAGCTCGGGACAGGGTGGAAACACCATATATTTT CASSSGQGGNTIYF
many TRBJ1-5 TRBV7-2 - TGTGCCAGCAGCCTTAATGCGGGCGAATATAGCAATCAGCCCCAGCATTTT CASSLNAGEYSNQPQHF
many TRBJ2-3 TRBV7-2 TRBD2 TGTGCCAGCAGCCCCCTAGCGGGAGTTACAGATACGCAGTATTTT CASSPLAGVTDTQYF
many TRBJ2-7 TRBV20-1 TRBD2 TGCAGTGCTTTTCGACTAGCGGCTGGCTACGAGCAGTACTTC CSAFRLAAGYEQYF
- TRBJ2-1 TRBV20-1 - TGCAGTGCTCAGAGACACAACTCCTACAATGAGCAGTTCTTC CSAQRHNSYNEQFF
few TRBJ2-1 TRBV30 - TGTGCCTGGAGTGCAGGGATCCACAATGAGCAGTTCTTC CAWSAGIHNEQFF
many TRBJ2-1 TRBV11-2 - TGTGCCAGCAGCTTAGATCGGGAACACAATGAGCAGTTCTTC CASSLDREHNEQFF
many TRBJ1-1 TRBV7-9 - TGTGCCAGCAGCTTAGCAGGCGGGATTCGTGACGCTTTCTTT CASSLAGGIRDAFF